These T cell receptor beta chains were read from a single sample in a study of OX40 agonist ivuxolimab in advanced cancers. TCRdb keeps only in-frame clones here, not all; method: immunoSEQ multiplex PCR. This table has about 58,000 clones, over 75% appearing once. The material was CD4+ or CD8+ T cells sorted from blood, obtained in a trial of the OX40 agonist ivuxolimab. The receptor source for this set is an adult with an advanced solid tumor such as melanoma, head and neck, liver or kidney cancer. Each CDR3 is given with its conserved first and last residue. The D gene is left open where the match is weak. The listing skips clone size in some rows; elsewhere it reads once, few, many or a size class.

D gene,clone size,J gene,V gene,CDR3 DNA,CDR3 protein
TRBD1,.,TRBJ2-3,TRBV6-4,TGTGCCAGCAGTGCGCAGGGGGTTTCAACAGATACGCAGTATTTT,CASSAQGVSTDTQYF
TRBD2,.,TRBJ2-2,TRBV7-8,TGTGCCAGCAGACTAGCGGGGTCCGGGGAGCTGTTTTTT,CASRLAGSGELFF
.,.,TRBJ2-2,TRBV7-9,TGTGCCAGCAGCAGGGGGAGCGGGGAGCTGTTTTTT,CASSRGSGELFF
TRBD1,.,TRBJ1-3,TRBV28,TGTGCCAGCAGAGGACAGGTAGTAGGAAACACCATATATTTT,CASRGQVVGNTIYF
.,.,TRBJ1-1,TRBV7-2,TGTGCCAGCAGCTTAGCACAGGGTGAAGCTTTCTTT,CASSLAQGEAFF
.,many,TRBJ2-2,TRBV10-1,TGCGCCGGTCGCGGACCTTTAGGGGAGCTGTTTTTT,CAGRGPLGELFF
TRBD1,.,TRBJ2-2,TRBV12-5,TGTGCTAGTGGTTTGGGACAGGGATTCGCCGGGGAGCTGTTTTTT,CASGLGQGFAGELFF
.,.,TRBJ2-7,TRBV6-6,TGTGCCAGCAGTAGTTCGGGGAGACTCAACGAGCAGTACTTC,CASSSSGRLNEQYF
TRBD2,.,TRBJ2-1,TRBV18,TGTGCCAGCTCAGACGGACTAGCGGGAGGAAACAATGAGCAGTTCTTC,CASSDGLAGGNNEQFF
TRBD1,.,TRBJ1-2,TRBV6-6,TGTGCCAGCAGTCCGACAGGGGACTATGGCTACACCTTC,CASSPTGDYGYTF
.,.,TRBJ1-4,TRBV7-2,TGTGCCAGCAGCCTGAAAGGCAGGGGTGAAAAACTGTTTTTT,CASSLKGRGEKLFF
.,.,TRBJ2-1,TRBV19,TGTGCCAGTAGTATAGGGCAGAACAATGAGCAGTTCTTC,CASSIGQNNEQFF
.,.,TRBJ1-2,TRBV6-5,TGTGCCAGCAGGGACAGCCCAAACTATGGCTACACCTTC,CASRDSPNYGYTF
.,few,TRBJ2-5,TRBV7-8,TGTGCCAGCAGCAAGTCTTTTCGATGGAGGGAGCAAGAGACCCAGTACTTC,CASSKSFRWREQETQYF
TRBD2,once,TRBJ2-3,TRBV5-1,TGCGCCAGCAGCACGGCGACTAGCGGGGGGTATACGCAGTATTTT,CASSTATSGGYTQYF
.,.,TRBJ1-3,TRBV7-9,TGTGCCAGCAGCTGGGGAGGGGGAAACACCATATATTTT,CASSWGGGNTIYF
TRBD1,once,TRBJ1-6,TRBV12-5,TGTGCTAGTGGTTTGGGACAGGGGTATAATTCACCCCTCCACTTT,CASGLGQGYNSPLHF
TRBD2,.,TRBJ2-1,TRBV5-1,TGCGCCAGCAGCCCACTAGCGGGTCGATACAATGAGCAGTTCTTC,CASSPLAGRYNEQFF
TRBD2,.,TRBJ2-1,TRBV12-5,TGTGCTAGTGCTCAAGCGGGGGGGCTCCGCAATGAGCAGTTCTTC,CASAQAGGLRNEQFF
.,.,TRBJ1-2,TRBV6-5,TGTGCCAGCAGTTGGGGGGGCGCGGAAGGCTACACCTTC,CASSWGGAEGYTF
.,.,TRBJ1-5,TRBV29-1,TGCAGCGTTGTACAGGGCACGGGACAGCCCCAGCATTTT,CSVVQGTGQPQHF